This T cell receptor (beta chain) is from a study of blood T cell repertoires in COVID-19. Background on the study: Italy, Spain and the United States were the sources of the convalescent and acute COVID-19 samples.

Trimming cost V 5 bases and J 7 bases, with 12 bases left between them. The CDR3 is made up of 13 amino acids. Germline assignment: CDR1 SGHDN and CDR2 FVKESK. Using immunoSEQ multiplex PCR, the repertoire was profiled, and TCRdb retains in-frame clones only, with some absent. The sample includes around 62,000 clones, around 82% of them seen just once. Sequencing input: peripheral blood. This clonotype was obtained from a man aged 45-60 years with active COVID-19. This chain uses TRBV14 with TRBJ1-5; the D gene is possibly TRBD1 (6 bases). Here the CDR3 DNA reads TGTGCCAGCAGCATAGCTCAGGGGCAGCCCCAGCATTTT. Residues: CASSIAQGQPQHF.